This T cell receptor beta chain was captured by sequencing in a study of blood T cell repertoires in COVID-19. In the source study's methods: Estimated nucleated cell counts came from reference gene primer amplification. Assay used: immunoSEQ multiplex PCR; TCRdb lists only in-frame clones, some missing. V, J and clone size derive from that table, while D and trimming were established from the DNA sequence. Of some 210,000 clones listed, around 80% are singletons. The sequence derives from a man aged 50-60 years with active or convalescent COVID-19. Sequenced material: peripheral blood.

The CDR3: CASSFLLAGQGDTQYF. The CDR3 region has the DNA TGTGCCAGCAGTTTCCTCCTAGCGGGGCAGGGAGATACGCAGTATTTT. The rearrangement uses TRBV7-9 and TRBJ2-3; TRBD2 matches at 9 bases. Germline-derived CDR1 and CDR2 are SEHNR and FQNEAQ (reference sequence). The CDR3 is 16 amino acids. Losses at the gene ends were 6 bases for V and 5 bases for J; bases not matched to a gene: 12.